This T cell receptor beta chain was retrieved from a study of shared clonotypes between healthy human individuals. Study-wide findings and caveats: Tissues were not sampled, only blood, and their repertoires likely differ. What rarefaction showed was incomplete sorted-subset sequencing despite large depth.

Deep was the level used in running the assay. This table comes from immunoSEQ multiplex PCR, and its TCRdb copy is limited to in-frame clones, with some not included. The data show about 980,000 clones, around three quarters seen once. The CDR3 is made up of 15 amino acids. The trim removed 0 bases at V and 1 base at J, leaving 2 bases unmatched. Germline V gives CDR1 SGDLS, CDR2 YYNGEE. CD4+ cells were split into CD45RA+ naive and CD45RA-negative memory subsets. This clone was found a few times. Its antigen is currently unknown. The same CDR3 is also encoded by other DNA sequences in this sample. The TCR sequence derives from a young man in good health. Sequencing was performed on memory CD4+ T cells sorted from blood. Documented subset: CD45RA-negative fraction. The chain recombines TRBV9 with TRBJ2-3; 7 positions agree with TRBD2. The CDR3 protein is CASSVGGRGTDTQYF. In DNA form, the CDR3 reads TGTGCCAGCAGCGTAGGGGGGAGGGGCACAGATACGCAGTATTTT.